These 31 T cell receptor beta chains came from one sample sequenced in a study of T cell responses to AZD1222 COVID-19 vaccine. Assay: immunoSEQ multiplex PCR; the TCRdb copy retains only in-frame clones and omits some. Here the sample spans approximately 110,000 clones, about 94% being singletons. The sequencing used peripheral blood, collected on day 0 of AZD1222 vaccination. These receptors came from an adult in good health.

Worth noting for this clone: The same CDR3 is also encoded by other DNA sequences in this sample. The chain links TRBV5-1 to TRBJ1-1; no clear D gene. V lost 4 bases to trimming and J lost 5 bases, with 12 bases between them. The CDR3 contains 13 residues. Germline loops: CDR1 SGHRS, CDR2 YFSETQ. The chain's CDR3 is CASSPRGGTEAFF. As DNA, the CDR3 is TGCGCCAGCAGCCCTCGAGGAGGGACTGAAGCTTTCTTT.

The chain carries TRBV13 and TRBJ1-6; a weak D match, TRBD1 (5 bases). The length of the CDR3 is 12 residues. Between the trimmed V and J ends, which lost 4 bases and 9 bases, there was a span of 7 bases. CDR1 and CDR2 from the germline V gene are PRHDT and FYEKMQ (reference sequence). The chain's CDR3 is CASSWGSSPLHF. CDR3 nucleotides: TGTGCCAGCAGCTGGGGGAGTTCACCCCTCCACTTT.

The V call is TRBV19, the J call TRBJ1-4; D not certain. This CDR3 has 13 residues. Germline CDR1 is LNHDA and CDR2 is SQIVND (reference sequence). The ends were cut back, 5 bases at V and 0 bases at J, with 4 bases in the middle. CDR3 region: CASSPSTNEKLFF. Written as DNA, the CDR3 is TGTGCCAGTAGTCCCTCAACTAATGAAAAACTGTTTTTT.

The genes are TRBV7-2 and TRBJ1-1, with D maybe TRBD1 (6 bases). The CDR3 is made up of 13 amino acids. Germline loops: CDR1 SGHTA, CDR2 FQGNSA. The V end lost 4 bases, the J end lost 1 base, and 7 bases lay between the germline ends. CDR3 amino acids: CASSSGQNTEAFF. The CDR3 DNA follows: TGTGCCAGCAGCTCGGGACAGAACACTGAAGCTTTCTTT.

V gene TRBV27 combines with J gene TRBJ2-1; 7 nucleotides line up with TRBD1. CDR3 size: 17 residues. V was pared by 5 bases and J by 0 bases, with 10 bases of the junction left unmatched. Per germline, CDR1 MNHEY and CDR2 SMNVEV (reference sequence). The CDR3 spells CASSKHRQGISYNEQFF. In DNA form, the CDR3 reads TGTGCCAGCAGTAAGCACCGACAGGGAATCTCCTACAATGAGCAGTTCTTC.

The chain employs TRBV9 and TRBJ1-4, with 7 bases aligning to TRBD1. Trimming took 2 bases from V and 6 from J; bases not matched to a gene: 4. This CDR3 spans 14 amino acids. The V gene's germline CDR1 is SGDLS and CDR2 YYNGEE. CDR3 nucleotide sequence: TGTGCCAGCAGCGTGAAGGGACAGCATGAAAAACTGTTTTTT. Translating gives CASSVKGQHEKLFF.

The chain uses TRBV4-2 and TRBJ1-5; 7 bases fit TRBD1. CDR3 length: 18 residues. V lost 0 bases to trimming and J lost 2 bases; unmatched junction nucleotides: 10. Germline lookup yields CDR1 LGHNA and CDR2 YNFKEQ. The CDR3 region is CASSQDTRGVVGNQPQHF. DNA of the CDR3: TGTGCCAGCAGCCAAGATACCAGGGGGGTGGTTGGCAATCAGCCCCAGCATTTT.

This chain uses TRBV7-9 with TRBJ1-2, with TRBD1 matching 9 bases. CDR1 is SEHNR, CDR2 FQNEAQ, per germline (reference sequence). V lost 5 bases and J lost 3; bases outside the gene matches: 1. The CDR3 spans 13 residues. CDR3 sequence reads: CASSRTGDYGYTF. CDR3 in DNA: TGTGCCAGCAGCAGGACAGGGGACTATGGCTACACCTTC.

This clone was seen only once. V and J are TRBV19 and TRBJ1-6, with D uncertain. The length of the CDR3 is 16 residues. CDR1 LNHDA and CDR2 SQIVND come from the germline V gene (reference sequence). V lost 2 bases and J lost 0, with 8 bases in between. The CDR3: CASSISQSSYNSPLHF. In nucleotides, the CDR3 is TGTGCCAGTAGTATATCGCAGAGCTCCTATAATTCACCCCTCCACTTT. The entire variable domain, with the rest obtained from reference TRBV19 and TRBJ1-6, is as follows: DGGITQSPKYLFRKEGQNVTLSCEQNLNHDAMYWYRQDPGQGLRLIYYSQIVNDFQKGDIAEGYSVSREKKESFPLTVTSAQKNPTAFYLCASSISQSSYNSPLHFGNGTRLTVT.

This chain joins TRBV2 and TRBJ2-3; no definite D call. Looked up from germline, CDR1 is SNHLY and CDR2 is FYNNEI. The CDR3 is 10 residues long. The V and J ends lost 0 bases and 12 bases respectively, with 4 bases between them. The CDR3 loop reads CASSEAHQYF. For the CDR3, the DNA is TGTGCCAGCAGTGAAGCGCATCAGTATTTT. Looking up the rest from reference TRBV2 and TRBJ2-3 gives the full variable domain: EPEVTQTPSHQVTQMGQEVILRCVPISNHLYFYWYRQILGQKVEFLVSFYNNEISEKSEIFDDQFSVERPDGSNFTLKIRSTKLEDSAMYFCASSEAHQYFGPGTRLTVL.

The chain combines TRBV19 with TRBJ1-4; weak D call: TRBD1 (5 bases). The CDR3 is made up of 16 amino acids. V lost 5 bases and J lost 0, with 13 bases in between. Germline lookup yields CDR1 LNHDA and CDR2 SQIVND (reference sequence). The CDR3 here is CASSVDSFATNEKLFF. CDR3 nucleotide sequence: TGTGCCAGTAGTGTTGACAGCTTTGCAACTAATGAAAAACTGTTTTTT.

The V gene is TRBV7-2, the J gene TRBJ1-2; possible D gene TRBD1, 5 bases. The CDR3 runs to 14 residues. Germline V gene sequence: CDR1 SGHTA, CDR2 FQGNSA. Trimming took 6 bases from V and 0 from J, leaving 11 bases between them. Written as DNA, the CDR3 is TGTGCCAGCAGAGGGGTAGGGTCTAACTATGGCTACACCTTC. Residues: CASRGVGSNYGYTF.

The genes are TRBV7-8 and TRBJ1-6, with 7 nucleotides matching TRBD1. This CDR3 is 15 amino acids long. V gave up 2 bases and J gave up 7 bases; unmatched junction bases: 5. Germline CDR1 reads SGHVS; CDR2 reads FQNEAQ. The CDR3 DNA sequence: TGTGCCAGCAGCTTAAGGACAGGATCAAATTCACCCCTCCACTTT. It translates to CASSLRTGSNSPLHF.

V is TRBV3-1 (or the pseudogene TRBV3-2) and J is TRBJ2-5; D possibly corresponds to TRBD2 (6 bases). V dropped 8 bases and J dropped 4 bases, with 17 bases sitting between them. The CDR3 contains 14 residues. Germline lookup yields CDR1 LGHDT and CDR2 YNNKEL (reference sequence). The CDR3 region is CASGILRGGETQYF. As DNA, the CDR3 is TGTGCCAGCGGCATACTTCGGGGAGGAGAGACCCAGTACTTC.

The rearrangement joins TRBV5-1 to TRBJ2-1; no definite D call. The CDR3 is 15 amino acids. The V gene's germline CDR1 is SGHRS and CDR2 YFSETQ. V was pared by 3 bases and J by 2 bases, with 12 bases between. The CDR3 DNA is TGCGCCAGCAGCTCCAGGACGGAACCCTACAATGAGCAGTTCTTC. Protein sequence: CASSSRTEPYNEQFF.

The rearrangement uses TRBV7-3 and TRBJ2-1, with 10 bases matching TRBD2. CDR1 is SGHTA, CDR2 FQGTGA, per germline. The CDR3 is made up of 17 amino acids. V lost 2 bases and J lost 10; bases outside the gene matches: 14. The CDR3 coding sequence is TGTGCCAGCAGCTTAGGGGCCCCTAGCGGGAGCTTCGGGGAGCAGTTCTTC. The encoded protein is CASSLGAPSGSFGEQFF.

V and J are TRBV19 and TRBJ2-1; no clear D. This CDR3 has 15 amino acids. Per the germline V gene, CDR1 is LNHDA and CDR2 is SQIVND (reference sequence). Trimming removed 1 base at V and 3 bases at J, with 10 bases between. This chain's CDR3 is CASSIGPSDYNEQFF. DNA for the CDR3: TGTGCCAGTAGTATAGGTCCGTCAGACTACAATGAGCAGTTCTTC. Drawing the rest from reference TRBV19 and TRBJ2-1, the complete variable domain is DGGITQSPKYLFRKEGQNVTLSCEQNLNHDAMYWYRQDPGQGLRLIYYSQIVNDFQKGDIAEGYSVSREKKESFPLTVTSAQKNPTAFYLCASSIGPSDYNEQFFGPGTRLTVL.

The chain combines TRBV28 with TRBJ2-7; D tentatively fits TRBD1 or TRBD2 (6 bases each). The CDR3 sequence is 14 residues long. The germline gives CDR1 MDHEN, CDR2 SYDVKM. Trimming left V 2 bases short and J 3 bases short, with 11 bases between. CDR3 in DNA: TGTGCCAGCAGTTTAGGAGGGGGAGTCTACGAGCAGTACTTC. It yields the protein CASSLGGGVYEQYF.

The chain is built from TRBV19 and TRBJ1-5, with D possibly matching TRBD1 (5 bases). CDR1 and CDR2 (germline): LNHDA, SQIVND (reference sequence). Trimming left V 0 bases short and J 0 bases short, with 9 bases between. The length of the CDR3 is 16 residues. Here the CDR3 DNA reads TGTGCCAGTAGTATAGATGACAGCTATAGCAATCAGCCCCAGCATTTT. Its protein is CASSIDDSYSNQPQHF. Full variable domain (missing parts from reference TRBV19 and TRBJ1-5): DGGITQSPKYLFRKEGQNVTLSCEQNLNHDAMYWYRQDPGQGLRLIYYSQIVNDFQKGDIAEGYSVSREKKESFPLTVTSAQKNPTAFYLCASSIDDSYSNQPQHFGDGTRLSIL.

The V and J genes are TRBV3-1 (or the pseudogene TRBV3-2) and TRBJ2-1; D unresolved. This CDR3 is built from 12 residues. Germline values: CDR1 LGHDT, CDR2 YNNKEL (reference sequence). The V end was cut by 0 bases, the J end by 7 bases, with 4 bases between. The CDR3 loop is CASSQDTNEQFF. The CDR3 bases are TGTGCCAGCAGCCAAGACACTAATGAGCAGTTCTTC.

This clone was counted between two and nine times. The chain links TRBV11-3 to TRBJ2-7, with a tentative D call TRBD2 (5 bases). The CDR3 totals 12 residues. Germline CDR1 and CDR2: SGHNT and YENEEA. The germline V and J ends were trimmed by 4 bases and 3 bases, with 7 bases remaining between them. CDR3 residues: CASSSRDYEQYF. Written as DNA, the CDR3 is TGTGCCAGCAGCTCCCGGGACTACGAGCAGTACTTC.

The rearrangement joins TRBV2 to TRBJ2-2; D may be TRBD2 (6 bases). This CDR3 is 15 amino acids long. Germline V lookup: CDR1 SNHLY, CDR2 FYNNEI. V dropped 6 bases and J dropped 2 bases, with 13 bases sitting between them. In DNA, the CDR3 is TGTGCCAGCAGCGTAAGCGGGTCTAACACCGGGGAGCTGTTTTTT. It encodes CASSVSGSNTGELFF.

This clone came up once. The V and J genes are TRBV28 and TRBJ1-5; 9 bases line up with TRBD1. J lost 2 bases, V lost 4 bases, and 0 bases had no gene match. This CDR3 is 14 amino acids long. Germline V lookup: CDR1 MDHEN, CDR2 SYDVKM. CDR3 protein: CASSWTGGNQPQHF. CDR3 nucleotide sequence: TGTGCCAGCAGTTGGACAGGGGGCAATCAGCCCCAGCATTTT.

The V gene is TRBV27, the J gene TRBJ1-4; D remains ambiguous. Per germline, CDR1 MNHEY and CDR2 SMNVEV (reference sequence). The CDR3 totals 14 residues. Trimming stripped 6 bases from V and 8 bases from J, with 16 bases between. CDR3 nucleotide sequence: TGTGCCAGCAGCCGCGGGGAACCCCCGGAAAAACTGTTTTTT. It encodes CASSRGEPPEKLFF.

The chain links TRBV6-5 to TRBJ1-2; D is possibly TRBD1 (5 bases). CDR1 is MNHEY, CDR2 SVGAGI, per germline. Trimming stripped 5 bases from V and 5 bases from J, with 15 bases between. The CDR3 is 14 amino acids. The CDR3 sequence: CASSPGQMGYGYTF. CDR3 in DNA: TGTGCCAGCAGTCCCGGACAAATGGGATATGGCTACACCTTC.

The rearrangement links TRBV27 to TRBJ2-7, with D uncertain. V lost 3 bases and J 3 bases, leaving 9 bases between the germline ends. CDR3 length equals 13 residues. The germline gives CDR1 MNHEY, CDR2 SMNVEV (reference sequence). The DNA of the CDR3 is TGTGCCAGCAGTTTGACTGGAATCTACGAGCAGTACTTC. Translated: CASSLTGIYEQYF.

This clone has only a few counts. The rearrangement links TRBV6-4 to TRBJ2-3; 8 bases agree with TRBD2. CDR1 and CDR2 (germline): MRHNA, SNTAGT. The CDR3 is made up of 14 amino acids. V was pared by 8 bases and J by 8 bases, with 12 bases of the junction left unmatched. This CDR3 reads CASAPTSDGGTQYF. The CDR3 DNA sequence: TGTGCCAGCGCCCCGACTAGCGACGGGGGTACGCAGTATTTT.

V usage is TRBV18 and J usage is TRBJ1-1; D gene uncertain. CDR1 is KGHSH and CDR2 is LQKENI in the germline V gene. Trimming took 2 bases from V and 1 from J, leaving 11 bases between them. The length of the CDR3 is 15 residues. The CDR3 DNA follows: TGTGCCAGCTCACCATTCGACCTGAGGAACACTGAAGCTTTCTTT. Translated, it gives CASSPFDLRNTEAFF.

This sequence joins TRBV4-2 and TRBJ1-2; D possibly corresponds to TRBD1 (5 bases). CDR3 length: 16 residues. The V end lost 0 bases, the J end lost 2 bases, and 13 bases lay between the germline ends. Germline V gene data show CDR1 as LGHNA and CDR2 as YNFKEQ. The CDR3 DNA reads as TGTGCCAGCAGCCAAGATGGGGCCAGGGTGAACTATGGCTACACCTTC. Its translation is CASSQDGARVNYGYTF.

The chain recombines TRBV4-1 with TRBJ2-5, with TRBD1 identical over 7 bases. The trim removed 2 bases at V and 5 bases at J, leaving 11 bases unmatched. The CDR3 runs 16 residues. CDR1 MGHRA and CDR2 YSYEKL come from the germline V gene. This chain's CDR3 is CASSQTIQGSAETQYF. Written as DNA, the CDR3 is TGCGCCAGCAGCCAAACGATACAGGGGTCTGCGGAGACCCAGTACTTC.

The chain employs TRBV27 and TRBJ2-1; either TRBD1 or TRBD2 may fit D (6 bases each). Trimming left V 1 base short and J 4 bases short, with 11 bases between. Germline values: CDR1 MNHEY, CDR2 SMNVEV (reference sequence). This CDR3 contains 15 residues. The CDR3 DNA reads TGTGCCAGCAGTTTATTCGGGGGCACATACAATGAGCAGTTCTTC. Translation: CASSLFGGTYNEQFF.